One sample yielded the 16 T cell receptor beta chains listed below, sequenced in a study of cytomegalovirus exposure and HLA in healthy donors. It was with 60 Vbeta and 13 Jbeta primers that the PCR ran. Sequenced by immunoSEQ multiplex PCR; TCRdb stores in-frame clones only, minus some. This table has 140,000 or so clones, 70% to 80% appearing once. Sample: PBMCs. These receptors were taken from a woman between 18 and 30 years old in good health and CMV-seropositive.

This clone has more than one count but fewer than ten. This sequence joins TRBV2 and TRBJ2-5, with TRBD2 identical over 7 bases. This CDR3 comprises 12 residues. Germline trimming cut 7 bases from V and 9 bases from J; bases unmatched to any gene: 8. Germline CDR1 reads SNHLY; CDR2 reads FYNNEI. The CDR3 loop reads CASNSGVRAQYF. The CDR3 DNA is TGTGCCAGCAACAGCGGGGTCCGGGCCCAGTACTTC.

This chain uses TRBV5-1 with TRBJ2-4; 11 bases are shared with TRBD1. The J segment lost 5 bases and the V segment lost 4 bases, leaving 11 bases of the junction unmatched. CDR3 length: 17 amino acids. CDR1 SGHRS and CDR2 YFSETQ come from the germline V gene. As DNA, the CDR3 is TGCGCCAGCAGCGATGGGACAGGGGGACTTCGGGAAAACATTCAGTACTTC. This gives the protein CASSDGTGGLRENIQYF.

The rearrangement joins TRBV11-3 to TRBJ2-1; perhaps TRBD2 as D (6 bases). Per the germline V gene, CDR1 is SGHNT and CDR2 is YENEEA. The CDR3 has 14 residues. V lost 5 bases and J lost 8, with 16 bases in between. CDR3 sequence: CASSQTSIGDEQFF. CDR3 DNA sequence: TGTGCCAGCAGCCAGACTAGTATAGGGGATGAGCAGTTCTTC.

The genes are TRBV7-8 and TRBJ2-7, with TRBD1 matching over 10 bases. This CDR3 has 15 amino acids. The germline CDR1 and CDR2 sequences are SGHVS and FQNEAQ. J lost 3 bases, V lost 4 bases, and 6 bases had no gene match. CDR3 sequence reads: CASSWGQGYLYEQYF. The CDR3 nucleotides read TGTGCCAGCAGCTGGGGACAGGGGTATCTCTACGAGCAGTACTTC.

As DNA, the CDR3 is TGCGCCAGCAGTCTTTACAGTCTCTATGGCTACACCTTC. Amino acid sequence: CASSLYSLYGYTF. The chain has TRBV5-1 and TRBJ1-2; unclear D gene. The V and J ends lost 5 bases and 4 bases respectively, with 12 bases between them. This CDR3 comprises 13 residues. Germline V gene sequence: CDR1 SGHRS, CDR2 YFSETQ.

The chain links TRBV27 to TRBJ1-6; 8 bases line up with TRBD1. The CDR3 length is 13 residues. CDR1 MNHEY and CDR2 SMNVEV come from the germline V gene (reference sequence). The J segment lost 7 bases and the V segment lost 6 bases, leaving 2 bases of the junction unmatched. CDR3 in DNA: TGTGCCAGCAGCCACAGGGGGAATTCACCCCTCCACTTT. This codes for CASSHRGNSPLHF.

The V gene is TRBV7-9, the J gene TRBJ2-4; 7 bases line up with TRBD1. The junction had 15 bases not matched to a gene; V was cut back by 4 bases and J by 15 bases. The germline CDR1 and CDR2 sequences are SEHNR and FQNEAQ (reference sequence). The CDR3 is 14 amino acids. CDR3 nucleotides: TGTGCCAGCAGCTCAGGGGACAGATCACTCATTGGGTACTTC. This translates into CASSSGDRSLIGYF.

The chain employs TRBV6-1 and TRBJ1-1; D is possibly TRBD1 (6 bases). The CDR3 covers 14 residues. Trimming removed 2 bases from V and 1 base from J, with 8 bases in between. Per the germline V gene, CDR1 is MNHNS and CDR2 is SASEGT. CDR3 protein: CASSEKGENTEAFF. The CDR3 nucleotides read TGTGCCAGCAGTGAAAAGGGGGAGAACACTGAAGCTTTCTTT.

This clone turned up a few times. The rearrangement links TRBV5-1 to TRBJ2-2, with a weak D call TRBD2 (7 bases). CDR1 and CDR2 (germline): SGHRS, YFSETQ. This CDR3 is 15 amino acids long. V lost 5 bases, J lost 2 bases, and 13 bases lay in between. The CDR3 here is CASRRAGANTGELFF. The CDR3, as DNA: TGCGCCAGCAGACGGGCGGGGGCCAACACCGGGGAGCTGTTTTTT.

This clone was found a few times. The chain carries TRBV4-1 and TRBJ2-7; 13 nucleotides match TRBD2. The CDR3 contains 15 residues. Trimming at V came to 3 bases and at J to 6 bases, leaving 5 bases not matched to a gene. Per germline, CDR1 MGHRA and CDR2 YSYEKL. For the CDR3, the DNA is TGCGCCAGCAGCCACACTAGCGGGGGGGCCACCGAGCAGTACTTC. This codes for CASSHTSGGATEQYF.

For the CDR3, the DNA is TGTGCCAGCAGTTTCCAAGGACAGGGGGTGGAGACCCAGTACTTC. It is translated as CASSFQGQGVETQYF. The chain combines TRBV27 with TRBJ2-5; 10 bases fit TRBD1. Unmatched junction bases numbered 6, after V lost 3 bases and J lost 5 bases. This CDR3 is 15 amino acids long. Germline CDR1 reads MNHEY; CDR2 reads SMNVEV (reference sequence).

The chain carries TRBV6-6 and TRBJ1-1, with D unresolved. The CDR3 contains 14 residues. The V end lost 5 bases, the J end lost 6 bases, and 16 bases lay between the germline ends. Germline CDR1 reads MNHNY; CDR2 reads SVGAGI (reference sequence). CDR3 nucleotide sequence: TGTGCCAGCAGTGCTGACACCCACCTCGCTGAAGCTTTCTTT. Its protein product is CASSADTHLAEAFF.

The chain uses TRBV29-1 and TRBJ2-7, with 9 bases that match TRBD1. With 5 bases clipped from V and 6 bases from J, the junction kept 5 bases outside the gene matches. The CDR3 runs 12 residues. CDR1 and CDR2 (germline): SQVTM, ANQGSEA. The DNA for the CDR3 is TGCAGCGTTCAAGGGACAGGGACCGAGCAGTACTTC. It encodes CSVQGTGTEQYF.

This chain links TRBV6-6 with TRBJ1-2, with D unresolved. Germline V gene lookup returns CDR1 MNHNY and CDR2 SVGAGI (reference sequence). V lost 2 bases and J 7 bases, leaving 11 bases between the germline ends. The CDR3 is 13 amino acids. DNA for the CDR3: TGTGCCAGCAGTTACACAGAGTGGTCTGGCTACACCTTC. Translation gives CASSYTEWSGYTF.

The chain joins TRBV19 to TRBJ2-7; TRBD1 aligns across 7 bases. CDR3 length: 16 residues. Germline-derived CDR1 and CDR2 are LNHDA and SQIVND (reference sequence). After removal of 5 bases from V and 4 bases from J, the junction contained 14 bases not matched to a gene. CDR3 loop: CASSLPGTAGRYEQYF. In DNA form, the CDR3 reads TGTGCCAGTAGTCTACCCGGGACAGCAGGACGGTACGAGCAGTACTTC.

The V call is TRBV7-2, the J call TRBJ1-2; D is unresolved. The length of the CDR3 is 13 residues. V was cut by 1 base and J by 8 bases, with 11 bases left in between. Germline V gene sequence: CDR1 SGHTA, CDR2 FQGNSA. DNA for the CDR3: TGTGCCAGCAGCTTAGGCGGGAATCGGGGCTACACCTTC. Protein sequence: CASSLGGNRGYTF.